This T cell receptor beta chain emerged from a study of a mutant IDH1 vaccine in newly diagnosed glioma (dated by TCRdb to about 2021). Regarding the complete study: Across visits V03 through V10, patients got a total of eight vaccinations, given in weeks 1, 3, 5, 7, 11, 15, 19 and 23. Vaccination was initiated 4-6 weeks after radiotherapy alone, or concurrently with temozolomide cycles in the chemotherapy-containing groups. The approximately 29 treated patients were 62.5% male and roughly 40% female, with a mean age of approximately 40 years. Prior to enrollment, patients had been given standard therapy consisting of radiotherapy alone, temozolomide alone, or radiochemotherapy with temozolomide, with the combination given to most patients. Six visits were used for peripheral blood collection: V03 (baseline), V05, V07, V10, V12 and V13. Longitudinal TCRB deep sequencing was performed for 20 to 25 treated patients wherever samples were available for exploratory analyses. What the authors observed across the whole study: Selection of PBMC samples for TCRB deep sequencing was based on availability. It was noted by the authors that analyses of patient blood samples could not be reproduced owing to sample limitations. Vaccine-induced immune responses across multiple MHC alleles were detected in approximately 94% of patients. Pseudoprogression seemed to be unrelated to changes in the top peripheral T cell clonotypes found by TCRB sequencing.

Taken from the germline V gene, the CDR1 and CDR2 loops are SQVTM and ANQGSEA. CDR3 length: 10 amino acids, cysteine to phenylalanine. The sequence is cut down to CDR3 DNA, 30 bases in frame from base 1. V sheds 7 bases and J sheds 4 bases, leaving 5 bases between their ends. This clone is considered medium-sized (0.01 to 0.1%). The clone's antigen remains unknown. One base away there is no much larger clone; base qualities are not given. Libraries came from the immunoSEQ multiplex PCR assay. Rearranged TCR beta chain sequences were amplified using the hsTCRB Kit according to the manufacturer's protocol. An Illumina MiSeq was used to sequence the TCRB libraries. In the source study's methods: The proprietary platform of the kit vendor was used for demultiplexing, trimming and gene mapping. Entries here come from immuneACCESS through TCRdb and include only in-frame sequences with V and J called. Some clones fail to appear in such tables; in the studies checked, an unresolved V gene covers under half of the shortfall, and the cause of the remainder is unknown. V and J calls and clone size come straight from that table; D and trimming were deduced from the DNA. Present in this sample are about 67,000 clones, about 88% of which were seen just once. The biggest ten clones account for more than 1.5% of the sample.

The time point label for this specimen denotes: week 11, during vaccination. Every vaccine dose consisted of 300 ug of a 20-mer mutant IDH1 peptide in Montanide, administered subcutaneously together with topical imiquimod. Newly diagnosed WHO grade 3 or 4 IDH1-mutant astrocytomas showing loss of nuclear ATRX were present in the donors. The samples were drawn from NOA16, a multicentre, single-arm, open-label phase I trial in Germany that tested a mutant IDH1 peptide vaccine in humans for the first time. Genomic DNA for TCRB sequencing was isolated from EDTA blood with the DNeasy Blood and Tissue Kit.

This clonotype originated in a man aged 35-49 years with glioma. The material was PBMCs, obtained from a glioma patient whose treatment included an IDH1 peptide vaccine. The rearranged chain carries TRBV29-1 and TRBJ1-3; the D gene lacks a confident call. The DNA sequence is given as TGCAGCGACCCGGGAAACACCATATATTTT. The resulting protein is CSDPGNTIYF.